The 23 T cell receptor beta chains below were found in one sample sequenced in a study of blood T cells in healthy people across ages. Then a second PCR, running roughly 7 to 11 cycles, was carried out with a sample-barcoded 5' primer and a J-beta primer mix. TCRdb re-analysed the 5' RACE reads in MiXCR, keeping a single row per CDR3 protein. Here the sample spans more than 600,000 distinct CDR3 sequences, around 25% being singletons. A further study also used this sample, focusing on T cells of mothers and their children.

Sequencing was carried out using blood. The receptors shown here come from a boy aged 10-17 years in good health.

This rearrangement joins TRBV15 to TRBJ1-3; D is unclear. Germline CDR1 is LNHNV and CDR2 is YYDKDF (reference sequence). Trimming left V 8 bases short and J 0 bases short, with 11 bases between. CDR3 length equals 14 residues. The CDR3 DNA is TGTGCCACCGGAGGGCATACCTCTGGAAACACCATATATTTT. Protein sequence: CATGGHTSGNTIYF.

The chain carries TRBV2 and TRBJ2-3; 11 positions match TRBD2. The germline gives CDR1 SNHLY, CDR2 FYNNEI. This CDR3 has 15 residues. With 6 bases clipped from V and 4 bases from J, the junction kept 6 bases outside the gene matches. The CDR3: CASRLLAGEADTQYF. CDR3 DNA sequence: TGTGCCAGCAGATTACTAGCGGGAGAAGCAGATACGCAGTATTTT.

This clonotype was observed a few times. J is TRBJ2-3 and V is TRBV27; no clear D gene. This CDR3 is 13 amino acids long. Germline-derived CDR1 and CDR2 are MNHEY and SMNVEV (reference sequence). V shed 2 bases and J shed 3 bases, with 6 bases lying between them. In DNA form, the CDR3 reads TGTGCCAGCAGTTTAATGGCAACAGATACGCAGTATTTT. It encodes CASSLMATDTQYF.

This clonotype was counted a few times. The rearrangement joins TRBV11-1 to TRBJ2-3; 9 nucleotides agree with TRBD1. Germline values: CDR1 SGHAT, CDR2 FQDESV (reference sequence). This CDR3 comprises 17 residues. The V gene end was trimmed by 5 bases and the J gene end by 4 bases; junction bases not matched to a gene: 13. The DNA of the CDR3 is TGTGCCAGCAGCCCGTTCTCCGGGACAGGGCGCCCAGATACGCAGTATTTT. Translated: CASSPFSGTGRPDTQYF.

The rearrangement joins TRBV14 to TRBJ2-2, with 7 nucleotides matching TRBD1. This CDR3 is 15 amino acids long. V lost 2 bases to trimming and J lost 3 bases; unmatched junction nucleotides: 3. Per the germline V gene, CDR1 is SGHDN and CDR2 is FVKESK. This CDR3 reads CASSQLDRDTGELFF. DNA of the CDR3: TGTGCCAGCAGCCAACTCGACAGGGACACCGGGGAGCTGTTTTTT.

This sequence joins TRBV2 and TRBJ1-1, with a weak D call TRBD1 (5 bases). CDR3 length: 15 residues. The V end lost 4 bases, the J end lost 2 bases, and 14 bases lay between the germline ends. Germline V CDR1 and CDR2: SNHLY, FYNNEI. In DNA form, the CDR3 reads TGTGCCAGCAGTGCCAAAGGGCAGGGAAACACTGAAGCTTTCTTT. Translated: CASSAKGQGNTEAFF. The variable domain in full, with the rest retrieved from reference TRBV2 and TRBJ1-1, is EPEVTQTPSHQVTQMGQEVILRCVPISNHLYFYWYRQILGQKVEFLVSFYNNEISEKSEIFDDQFSVERPDGSNFTLKIRSTKLEDSAMYFCASSAKGQGNTEAFFGQGTRLTVV.

The CDR3 reads CASSQFTLGQGMNTEAFF. The CDR3 bases are TGTGCCAGCAGCCAATTTACTTTGGGACAGGGGATGAACACTGAAGCTTTCTTT. The gene calls are TRBV7-2 and TRBJ1-1; 10 nucleotides match TRBD1. Trimming cost V 5 bases and J 0 bases; bases outside gene matches: 12. Germline V gene lookup returns CDR1 SGHTA and CDR2 FQGNSA. The CDR3 contains 18 residues. Full variable domain (outside the CDR3, taken from reference TRBV7-2 and TRBJ1-1): GAGVSQSPSNKVTEKGKDVELRCDPISGHTALYWYRQSLGQGLEFLIYFQGNSAPDKSGLPSDRFSAERTGGSVSTLTIQRTQQEDSAVYLCASSQFTLGQGMNTEAFFGQGTRLTVV.

This clonotype was counted only a few times. V gene TRBV7-2 combines with J gene TRBJ2-5, with 7 positions matching TRBD1. The CDR3 is 16 residues long. The ends lost 1 base at V and 4 bases at J; junction bases unmatched: 9. Germline V gives CDR1 SGHTA, CDR2 FQGNSA. The CDR3 spells CASSLGGQATLETQYF. The CDR3 DNA follows: TGTGCCAGCAGCTTAGGAGGACAGGCCACTTTAGAGACCCAGTACTTC.

The chain uses TRBV7-9 and TRBJ2-5, with TRBD1 matching 9 bases. The V gene's germline CDR1 is SEHNR and CDR2 FQNEAQ (reference sequence). Trimming at V came to 5 bases and at J to 4 bases, leaving 11 bases not matched to a gene. The CDR3 sequence is 16 residues long. The DNA of the CDR3 is TGTGCCAGCAGCAAATGGACAGGGGAGGCGGCAGAGACCCAGTACTTC. Translating it yields CASSKWTGEAAETQYF.

This clonotype was observed a handful of times. This sequence joins TRBV27 and TRBJ1-5; D possibly corresponds to TRBD1 (5 bases). This CDR3 comprises 15 residues. The germline V gene encodes CDR1 MNHEY and CDR2 SMNVEV (reference sequence). The ends were cut back, 6 bases at V and 1 base at J, with 13 bases in the middle. This chain's CDR3 is CASRMGGKSNQPQHF. DNA for the CDR3: TGTGCCAGCAGGATGGGGGGTAAGAGCAATCAGCCCCAGCATTTT.

In its sample, this clonotype was seen a few times. V usage is TRBV4-3 and J usage is TRBJ1-3; 9 bases map to TRBD1. Germline CDR1 LGHNA, CDR2 YSLEER. This CDR3 is 15 amino acids long. V gave up 0 bases and J gave up 7 bases; unmatched junction bases: 4. The CDR3 coding sequence is TGCGCCAGCAGCCAAGACGGGACAGGGTCGAACACCATATATTTT. Protein product: CASSQDGTGSNTIYF.

The V gene is TRBV29-1, the J gene TRBJ2-1, with TRBD2 matching 8 bases. CDR1 and CDR2 from the germline V gene are SQVTM and ANQGSEA. J gave up 4 bases and V 4 bases, and 15 bases lay outside the gene matches. This CDR3 spans 17 amino acids. CDR3 loop: CSVVGGGPGRFYNEQFF. The CDR3 DNA follows: TGCAGCGTTGTCGGGGGGGGTCCCGGGAGATTTTACAATGAGCAGTTCTTC.

J is TRBJ2-4 and V is TRBV29-1; either TRBD1 or TRBD2 may supply D (5 bases each). This CDR3 spans 16 amino acids. V dropped 3 bases and J dropped 8 bases, with 23 bases sitting between them. The germline V gene has CDR1 SQVTM and CDR2 ANQGSEA. The CDR3 DNA is TGCAGCGTTGAGCTGGGCCCGGGACGGGCGGACGACATTCAGTACTTC. The encoded protein is CSVELGPGRADDIQYF.

The rearrangement uses TRBV7-2 and TRBJ2-5; 8 nucleotides align to TRBD1. Germline CDR1 reads SGHTA; CDR2 reads FQGNSA. With 4 bases clipped from V and 1 base from J, the junction kept 5 bases outside the gene matches. This CDR3 has 15 residues. DNA for the CDR3: TGTGCCAGCAGCTCTCCCGGGACAGGCCAAGAGACCCAGTACTTC. It specifies CASSSPGTGQETQYF. Looking up the rest from reference TRBV7-2 and TRBJ2-5 gives the full variable domain: GAGVSQSPSNKVTEKGKDVELRCDPISGHTALYWYRQSLGQGLEFLIYFQGNSAPDKSGLPSDRFSAERTGGSVSTLTIQRTQQEDSAVYLCASSSPGTGQETQYFGPGTRLLVL.

J is TRBJ2-3 and V is TRBV12-3 or TRBV12-4; D is unresolved. Trimming removed 5 bases from V and 5 bases from J, with 11 bases in between. This CDR3 is 13 amino acids long. In DNA, the CDR3 is TGTGCCAGCAGTGAACCTTTTCTAGATACGCAGTATTTT. This encodes CASSEPFLDTQYF.

A single count supports this clonotype. The chain employs TRBV19 and TRBJ2-1; D uncertain. This CDR3 spans 14 amino acids. Germline V gene lookup returns CDR1 LNHDA and CDR2 SQIVND (reference sequence). Between the trimmed V and J ends, which lost 7 bases and 8 bases, there was a span of 18 bases. The CDR3 region is CASTPSRSVHEQFF. CDR3 nucleotide sequence: TGTGCCAGTACGCCCTCCCGGTCCGTTCATGAGCAGTTCTTC.

The sample holds a few counts of this clonotype. The rearrangement links TRBV7-2 to TRBJ1-3; D is unclear. The germline CDR1 and CDR2 sequences are SGHTA and FQGNSA. Trimming removed 1 base at V and 2 bases at J, with 12 bases between. CDR3 length equals 16 residues. CDR3 DNA: TGTGCCAGCAGCTTAGGTGCGGTTACCACTGGAAACACCATATATTTT. Translated: CASSLGAVTTGNTIYF.

The chain couples TRBV28 to TRBJ1-6; D remains ambiguous. There are 13 residues in the CDR3. V was shortened by 7 bases and J by 4 bases, with 8 bases between the two germline ends. Germline values: CDR1 MDHEN, CDR2 SYDVKM. CDR3: CASMGSYNSPLHF. As DNA, the CDR3 is TGTGCCAGCATGGGCAGTTATAATTCACCCCTCCACTTT.

The V and J genes are TRBV4-3 and TRBJ2-5, with D perhaps matching TRBD1 (6 bases). The J call may be mistaken, given a closer DNA end match to TRBJ2-7. The CDR3 loop spans 15 amino acids. Germline CDR1 and CDR2: LGHNA and YSLEER. The CDR3 DNA reads TGCGCCAGCAGCATGGACAGAGCTAGCTCCTACGAGCAGTACTTC. Translation: CASSMDRASSYEQYF.

V is TRBV29-1 and J is TRBJ2-7; weak D call: TRBD2 (6 bases). The CDR3 runs to 13 residues. Trimming pared 7 bases from V and 3 bases from J, leaving 16 bases between. From germline, CDR1 is SQVTM and CDR2 ANQGSEA. The CDR3 coding sequence is TGCAGCGCCGGGCAGGGAGGTGTCTACGAGCAGTACTTC. This gives the protein CSAGQGGVYEQYF.

On this clonotype itself: Compared with germline, one end of the junction differs, possibly owing to a read error. The rearrangement uses TRBV7-7 and TRBJ2-5, with TRBD2 as a possible D gene (6 bases). Germline V gene data show CDR1 as SSHAT and CDR2 as FNYEAQ (reference sequence). CDR3 size: 15 residues. CDR3 nucleotide sequence: TGTGCTAGCAGCATGGGAGGAGGCGGGGAAGAGACCCAGTACTTC. The encoded protein is CASSMGGGGEETQYF.

Note on this clonotype: One junction end does not reproduce the germline sequence, and a read error may be involved. The CDR3 spells CVSSYSTGFGNQPQHF. In DNA form, the CDR3 reads TGTGTCAGCAGTTACTCGACGGGGTTTGGAAATCAGCCCCAGCATTTT. The rearrangement joins TRBV6-6 to TRBJ1-5; no definite D call. From germline, CDR1 is MNHNY and CDR2 SVGAGI (reference sequence). The CDR3 spans 16 residues.

This clonotype was observed a handful of times. The chain combines TRBV7-6 with TRBJ2-3; D uncertain. Trimming removed 6 bases at V and 10 bases at J, with 11 bases between. The CDR3 has 11 amino acids. The germline gives CDR1 SGHVS, CDR2 FNYEAQ. CDR3 coding DNA: TGTGCCAGCAGGGATTTAAGATCGCAGTATTTT. Its translation is CASRDLRSQYF.